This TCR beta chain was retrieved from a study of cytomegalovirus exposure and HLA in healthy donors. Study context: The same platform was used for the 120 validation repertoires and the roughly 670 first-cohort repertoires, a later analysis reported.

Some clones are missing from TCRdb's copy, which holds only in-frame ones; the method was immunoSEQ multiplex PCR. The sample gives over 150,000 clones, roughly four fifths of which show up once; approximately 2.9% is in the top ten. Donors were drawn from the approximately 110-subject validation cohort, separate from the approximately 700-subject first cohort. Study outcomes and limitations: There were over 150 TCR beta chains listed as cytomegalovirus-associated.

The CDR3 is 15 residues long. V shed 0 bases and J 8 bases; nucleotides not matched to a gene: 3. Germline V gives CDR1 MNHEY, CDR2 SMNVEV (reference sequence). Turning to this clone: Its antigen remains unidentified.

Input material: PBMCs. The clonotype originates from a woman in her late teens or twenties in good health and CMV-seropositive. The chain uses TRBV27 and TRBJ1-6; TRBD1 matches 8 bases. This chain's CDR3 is CASSLSRTGHSPLHF. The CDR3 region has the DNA TGTGCCAGCAGTTTATCGAGGACAGGGCATTCACCCCTCCACTTT.